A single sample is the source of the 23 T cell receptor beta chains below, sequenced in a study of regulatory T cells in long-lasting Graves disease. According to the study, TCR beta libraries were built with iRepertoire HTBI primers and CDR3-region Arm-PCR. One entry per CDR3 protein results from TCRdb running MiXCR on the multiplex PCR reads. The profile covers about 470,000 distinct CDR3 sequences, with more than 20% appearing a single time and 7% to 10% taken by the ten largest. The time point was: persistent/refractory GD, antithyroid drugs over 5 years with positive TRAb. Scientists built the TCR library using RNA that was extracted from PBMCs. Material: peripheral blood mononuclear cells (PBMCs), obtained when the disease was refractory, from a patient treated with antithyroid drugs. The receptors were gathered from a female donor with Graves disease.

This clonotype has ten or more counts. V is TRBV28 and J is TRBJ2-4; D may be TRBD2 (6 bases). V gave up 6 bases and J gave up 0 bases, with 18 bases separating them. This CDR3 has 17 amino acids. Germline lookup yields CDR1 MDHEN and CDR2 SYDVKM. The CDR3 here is CASSKGGFALAKNIQYF. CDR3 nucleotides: TGTGCCAGCAGCAAAGGAGGGTTTGCACTAGCCAAAAACATTCAGTACTTC.

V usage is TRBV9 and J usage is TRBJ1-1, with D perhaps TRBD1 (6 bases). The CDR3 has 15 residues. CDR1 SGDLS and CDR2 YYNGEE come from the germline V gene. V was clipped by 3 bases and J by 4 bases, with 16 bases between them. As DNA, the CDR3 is TGTGCCAGCAGCGCGCCGGGGGGGCTTACCACTGAAGCTTTCTTT. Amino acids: CASSAPGGLTTEAFF. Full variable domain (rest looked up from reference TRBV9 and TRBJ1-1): DSGVTQTPKHLITATGQRVTLRCSPRSGDLSVYWYQQSLDQGLQFLIQYYNGEERAKGNILERFSAQQFPDLHSELNLSSLELGDSALYFCASSAPGGLTTEAFFGQGTRLTVV.

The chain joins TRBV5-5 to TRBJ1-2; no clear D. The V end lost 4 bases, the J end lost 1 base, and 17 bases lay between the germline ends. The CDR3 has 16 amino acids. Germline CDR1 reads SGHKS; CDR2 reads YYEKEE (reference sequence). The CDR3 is CASSPVVSLHNYGYTF. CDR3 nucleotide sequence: TGTGCCAGCAGCCCGGTAGTGTCCCTACATAACTATGGCTACACCTTC.

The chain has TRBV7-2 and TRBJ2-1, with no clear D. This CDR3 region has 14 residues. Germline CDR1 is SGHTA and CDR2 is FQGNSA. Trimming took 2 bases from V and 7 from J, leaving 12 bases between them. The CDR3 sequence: CASSLRRERNEQFF. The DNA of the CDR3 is TGTGCCAGCAGCTTACGCCGTGAAAGGAATGAGCAGTTCTTC. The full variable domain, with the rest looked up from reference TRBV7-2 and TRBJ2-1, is GAGVSQSPSNKVTEKGKDVELRCDPISGHTALYWYRQSLGQGLEFLIYFQGNSAPDKSGLPSDRFSAERTGGSVSTLTIQRTQQEDSAVYLCASSLRRERNEQFFGPGTRLTVL.

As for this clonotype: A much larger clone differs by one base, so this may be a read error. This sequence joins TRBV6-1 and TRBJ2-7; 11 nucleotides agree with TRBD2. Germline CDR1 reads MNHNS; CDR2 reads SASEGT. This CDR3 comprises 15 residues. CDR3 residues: CTSSEGLAASYEQYF. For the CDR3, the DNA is TGTACCAGCAGTGAGGGACTAGCGGCCTCCTACGAGCAGTACTTC.

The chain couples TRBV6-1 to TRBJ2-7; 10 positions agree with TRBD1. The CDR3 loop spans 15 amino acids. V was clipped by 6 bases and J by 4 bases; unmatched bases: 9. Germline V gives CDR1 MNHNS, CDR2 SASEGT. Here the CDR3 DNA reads TGTGCCAGCAGCCTAATCGGACAGGGGGGTTACGAGCAGTACTTC. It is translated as CASSLIGQGGYEQYF.

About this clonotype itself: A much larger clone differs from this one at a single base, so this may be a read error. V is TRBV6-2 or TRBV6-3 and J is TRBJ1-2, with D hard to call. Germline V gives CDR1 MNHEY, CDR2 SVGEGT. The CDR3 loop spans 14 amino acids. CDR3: CASSYAAVSYDYTF. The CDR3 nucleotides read TGTGCCAGCAGTTACGCGGCGGTTTCTTATGACTACACCTTC.

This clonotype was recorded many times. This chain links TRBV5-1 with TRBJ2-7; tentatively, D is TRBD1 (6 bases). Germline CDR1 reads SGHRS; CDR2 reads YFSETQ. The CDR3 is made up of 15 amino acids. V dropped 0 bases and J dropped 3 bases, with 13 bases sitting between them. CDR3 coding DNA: TGCGCCAGCAGCTTGGAGTGGGGGCCTTACTACGAGCAGTACTTC. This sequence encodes CASSLEWGPYYEQYF.

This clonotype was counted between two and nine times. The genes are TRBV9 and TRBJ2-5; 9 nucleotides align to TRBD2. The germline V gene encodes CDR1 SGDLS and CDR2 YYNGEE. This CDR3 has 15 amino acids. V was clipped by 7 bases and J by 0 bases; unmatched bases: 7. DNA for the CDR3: TGTGCCAGCGGTACTAGCGGGTATGACCAAGAGACCCAGTACTTC. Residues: CASGTSGYDQETQYF.

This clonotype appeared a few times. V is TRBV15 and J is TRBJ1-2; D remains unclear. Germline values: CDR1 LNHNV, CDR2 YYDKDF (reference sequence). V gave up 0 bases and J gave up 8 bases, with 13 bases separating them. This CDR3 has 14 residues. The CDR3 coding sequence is TGTGCCACCAGCAGAGATTACACAACTCGGGGCTACACCTTC. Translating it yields CATSRDYTTRGYTF.

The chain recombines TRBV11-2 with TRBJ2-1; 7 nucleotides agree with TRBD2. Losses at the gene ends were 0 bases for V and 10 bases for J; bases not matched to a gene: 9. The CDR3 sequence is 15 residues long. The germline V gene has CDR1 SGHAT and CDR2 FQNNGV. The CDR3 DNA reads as TGTGCCAGCAGCTTAGAAGGTAGAGGGGAGGGGGAGCAGTTCTTC. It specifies CASSLEGRGEGEQFF.

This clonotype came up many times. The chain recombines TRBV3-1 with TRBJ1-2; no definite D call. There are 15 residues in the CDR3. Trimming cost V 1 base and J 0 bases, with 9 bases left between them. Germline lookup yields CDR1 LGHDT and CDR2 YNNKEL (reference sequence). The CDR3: CASSQGEGANYGYTF. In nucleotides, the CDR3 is TGTGCCAGCAGCCAAGGAGAGGGAGCTAACTATGGCTACACCTTC. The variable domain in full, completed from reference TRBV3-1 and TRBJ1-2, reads DTAVSQTPKYLVTQMGNDKSIKCEQNLGHDTMYWYKQDSKKFLKIMFSYNNKELIINETVPNRFSPKSPDKAHLNLHINSLELGDSAVYFCASSQGEGANYGYTFGSGTRLTVV.

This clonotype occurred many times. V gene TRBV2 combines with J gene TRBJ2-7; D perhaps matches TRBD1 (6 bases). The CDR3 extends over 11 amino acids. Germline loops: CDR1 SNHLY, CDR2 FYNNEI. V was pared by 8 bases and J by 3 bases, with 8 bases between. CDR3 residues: CASRQVYEQYF. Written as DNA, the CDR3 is TGTGCCAGCCGACAGGTCTACGAGCAGTACTTC.

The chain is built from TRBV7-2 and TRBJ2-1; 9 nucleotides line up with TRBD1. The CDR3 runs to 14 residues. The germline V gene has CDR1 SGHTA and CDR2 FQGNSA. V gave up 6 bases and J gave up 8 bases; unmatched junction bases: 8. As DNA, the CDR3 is TGTGCCAGCAGGGCCGGGACAGGGATCTATGAGCAGTTCTTC. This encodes CASRAGTGIYEQFF.

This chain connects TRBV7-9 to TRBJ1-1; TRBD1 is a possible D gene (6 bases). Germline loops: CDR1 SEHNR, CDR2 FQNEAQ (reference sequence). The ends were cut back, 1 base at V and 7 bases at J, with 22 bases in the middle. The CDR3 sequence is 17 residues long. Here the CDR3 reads CASSLEWLGGPVGEAFF. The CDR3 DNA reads TGTGCCAGCAGCTTAGAATGGTTAGGGGGGCCGGTCGGTGAAGCTTTCTTT.

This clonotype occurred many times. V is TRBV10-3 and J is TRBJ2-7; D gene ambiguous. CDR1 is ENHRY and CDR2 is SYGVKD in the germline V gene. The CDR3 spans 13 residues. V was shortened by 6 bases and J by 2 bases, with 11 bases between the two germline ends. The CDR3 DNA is TGTGCCATCAGGGAACCCCTAACCTACGAGCAGTACTTC. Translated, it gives CAIREPLTYEQYF.

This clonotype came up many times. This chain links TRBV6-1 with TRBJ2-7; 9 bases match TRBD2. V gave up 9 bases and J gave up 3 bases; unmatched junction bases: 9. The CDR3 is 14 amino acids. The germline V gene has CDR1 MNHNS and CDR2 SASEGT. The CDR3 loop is CARGTSHDFYEQYF. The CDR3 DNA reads TGTGCCAGAGGGACTAGCCACGATTTCTACGAGCAGTACTTC.

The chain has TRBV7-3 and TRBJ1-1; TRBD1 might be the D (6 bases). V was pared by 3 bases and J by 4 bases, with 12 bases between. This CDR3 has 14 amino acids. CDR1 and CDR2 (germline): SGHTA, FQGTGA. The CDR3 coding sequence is TGTGCCAGCAGCTTGGGGGGGCGGGTCACTGAAGCTTTCTTT. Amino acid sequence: CASSLGGRVTEAFF.

The CDR3 loop reads CATSDPLETDTQYF. CDR3 in DNA: TGTGCCACCAGTGACCCGCTTGAGACAGATACGCAGTATTTT. The gene calls are TRBV24-1 and TRBJ2-3; D gene unclear. Trimming shortened V by 4 bases and J by 3 bases, and 10 bases separated the two germline ends. CDR1 is KGHDR, CDR2 SFDVKD, per germline. The CDR3 spans 14 residues.

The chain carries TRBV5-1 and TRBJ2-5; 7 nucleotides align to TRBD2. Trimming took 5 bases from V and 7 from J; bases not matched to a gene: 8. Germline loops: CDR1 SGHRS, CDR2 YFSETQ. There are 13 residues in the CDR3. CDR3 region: CASRVDGGRTQYF. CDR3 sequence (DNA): TGCGCCAGCAGGGTGGACGGCGGGAGGACCCAGTACTTC. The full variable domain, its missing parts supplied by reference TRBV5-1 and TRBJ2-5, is KAGVTQTPRYLIKTRGQQVTLSCSPISGHRSVSWYQQTPGQGLQFLFEYFSETQRNKGNFPGRFSGRQFSNSRSEMNVSTLELGDSALYLCASRVDGGRTQYFGPGTRLLVL.

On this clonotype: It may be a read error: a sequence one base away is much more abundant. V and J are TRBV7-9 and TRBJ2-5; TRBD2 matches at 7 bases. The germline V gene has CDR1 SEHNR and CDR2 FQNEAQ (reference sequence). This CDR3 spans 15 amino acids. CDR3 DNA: TGTGCCAGCAGCTTACTGGGGCGGGAGCAAGAGACCCGGTACTTC. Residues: CASSLLGREQETRYF.

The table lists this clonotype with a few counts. The CDR3 sequence: CATSDLQGAAAGELFF. The CDR3 region has the DNA TGTGCCACCAGTGACCTACAGGGGGCGGCGGCCGGGGAGCTGTTTTTT. This chain uses TRBV24-1 with TRBJ2-2, with 9 nucleotides matching TRBD1. Germline V lookup: CDR1 KGHDR, CDR2 SFDVKD. The CDR3 runs to 16 residues. Trimming cost V 4 bases and J 6 bases; bases outside gene matches: 8.

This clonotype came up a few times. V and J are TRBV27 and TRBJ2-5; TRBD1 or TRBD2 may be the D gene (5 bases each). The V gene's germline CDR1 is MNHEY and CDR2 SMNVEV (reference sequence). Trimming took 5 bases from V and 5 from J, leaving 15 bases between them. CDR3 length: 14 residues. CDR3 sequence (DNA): TGTGCCAGCAGTCCCGCTTGGGGGTCGGAGACCCAGTACTTC. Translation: CASSPAWGSETQYF.